This T cell receptor (beta chain) originates from a study of cytomegalovirus exposure and HLA in healthy donors (dated by TCRdb to the late 2010s). Context from the whole study: According to an earlier analysis of a few hundred of the donors, 150 million to 200 million T cells yielded approximately 120 million unique TCR beta sequences and about 300 Gb of sequence data. An early release that covered 640 HLA-typed donors contained about 300 gigabases of sequencing data and tens of millions of unique TCR sequences. Of the approximately 370 genotyped donors, over 80% were placed in the genetic ancestry cluster associated with self-reported Caucasian donors. The study aimed to test whether cataloging public T cell receptors could reveal signatures of past pathogen exposure. Using immunosequencing, the study profiled T cell repertoires from fewer than 700 subjects and related those repertoires to cytomegalovirus serostatus. Along with the approximately 650-subject first cohort, a separate validation cohort of approximately 110 different subjects was used. High-throughput TCR immunosequencing, statistical association of individual TCRs with disease status, and machine learning were combined to predict cytomegalovirus infection status. A later analysis re-examined previously published TCR beta repertoires from 600 to 700 donors and added high-resolution HLA genotyping to investigate patterns of TCR occurrence. In the later analysis, no new phenotypic data were used to find candidate immune exposures; instead, reliance was placed on TCR beta sequences and their occurrence across donors. To decide whether each TCR beta V gene segment behaved as functional or pseudogenic, an earlier analysis of approximately 590 of the donors relied on high-throughput TCR beta sequencing. Alongside the repertoire data, information on donor age, sex, ethnicity and CMV serostatus was compiled. A later genetic analysis took genome-wide SNP genotypes for about 60% of the roughly 670 donors and used that subset as a discovery cohort. All discovery cohort repertoires had been generated on a single sequencing platform. Class I and class II HLA loci were covered by the typing at four-digit resolution. Typing coverage varied by locus: about 620-630 donors for A, B, C, DRB1 and DQB1; some 520 for DQA1; around 570 for DPA1; around 450 for DPB1. Several DR-DQ haplotypes were handled as single units for association and clustering, since linkage in the cohort was strong. Among some 400 genotyped donors of the cohort, an average of about 240,000 unique TCR beta nucleotide sequences was sequenced per donor, of which about 19% were non-productive. General conclusions and limits of the study: According to the authors, the approach could potentially be generalized to other disease states and immunological phenotypes. Most CMV-associated TCR beta chains appeared to be HLA-restricted in a later analysis, and the HLA associations seemed to be driven largely by CMV exposure. A total of 150 to 200 TCR beta chains were listed by the study as associated with cytomegalovirus. This cohort had only TCR beta chains sequenced, and the lack of alpha or paired-chain data limited which features could be detected. The 87-base-pair reads could not distinguish some IMGT-functional V segments, including TRBV6-2 and TRBV6-3, so those segments were excluded. A further reported finding was that TCR beta sequences accurately predicted the HLA-A and HLA-B alleles for most subjects in the first cohort. Because some donors lacked HLA typing at each locus, the association tests relied only on the typed subset. The classifier was reported to diagnose cytomegalovirus status with high specificity and sensitivity in both the original cohort and the validation cohort. Correlated functional status among segregating V segments might be attributable to linkage disequilibrium, but an unknown experimental factor could not be ruled out. Specific HLA alleles were associated with 16,951 TCR beta sequences at a false discovery rate of 0.05 in a later analysis. In a later analysis, several top co-occurrence clusters were reported to appear linked to parvovirus B19, influenza, CMV and Epstein-Barr virus. In a later analysis, HLA-associated TCR beta chains showed more clonal expansion and lower generation probabilities than non-associated chains that were equally common. Broadly in line with IMGT annotations, most TCR beta V segments showed up in productive rearrangements about 87% or about 30% of the time in an earlier analysis of 587 of the donors. Sequencing depth was assumed to be roughly uniform across donors in the presence/absence analyses, though that assumption may not hold. In vitro tests confirmed that three of the cytomegalovirus-associated TCR beta chains recognize cytomegalovirus antigens. Strong co-occurrence of HLA alleles, especially DR and DQ, made assigning TCR associations to individual alleles difficult. According to a later genetic analysis, donors in an Asian-associated ancestry cluster had fewer N-insertions in productive TCRs than the roughly 660-donor mean. In a later genetic analysis, a missense DCLRE1C variant was associated with V-gene and J-gene trimming of TCR beta chains, and the association was replicated in an independent cohort. A later analysis found that TCR association rates varied across HLA loci, with DRB1 alleles showing the most associated TCRs and HLA-C alleles the fewest. CMV serostatus was the only immune exposure information available for the cohort. The sequencing pipeline was judged likely to have produced a cluster of highly shared sequence variants as a technical artifact. Because counts were too low, some 17 rarely observed V segments, including chromosome 9 orphons, were excluded from the earlier analysis of some 540 of the donors. Across donors, most TCR sequences were observed very rarely, whereas some public TCRs were present in many individuals.

Concerning this clone: This clone's antigen is unknown. Within one base of it there is no much larger clone, and no base qualities were kept.

Library generation was performed with the immunoSEQ multiplex PCR assay. A mixture of 60 forward primers for TCR Vbeta segments and 13 reverse primers for TCR Jbeta segments was used in the multiplex PCR. A multiplex PCR assay on genomic DNA amplified the CDR3 region of rearranged TCR beta genes. The amplified TCR beta libraries were sequenced on the Illumina HiSeq System as 87-base-pair reads. For the original study's pipeline: Across the roughly 670 repertoires, a later analysis counted approximately 83 million unique TCR beta chains, about 10 million of which were shared by at least two donors. A nearest-neighbor algorithm error-corrected the raw reads and collapsed the reads into unique sequences, merging closely related sequences to remove PCR and sequencing errors. V, D and J gene segments were assigned by aligning CDR3 sequences to IMGT reference sequences. For a sequence to be retained, at least a six-nucleotide match to both a V gene segment and a J gene segment was required. A rearrangement was called productive if the CDR3 had no stop codons and remained in frame with V and J, and every other rearrangement was called non-productive. CDR3 was defined according to IMGT convention as the region running from the second conserved V-encoded cysteine to the conserved J-encoded phenylalanine. Sequences without an unambiguous match to a single V gene segment were excluded from the earlier analysis of approximately 560 of the donors. An earlier analysis of 587 of the donors classified V segments as functional when productive rearrangements were above 56.7% and as segregating when the standard deviation between donors was above 5%. A statistical classification framework was built to diagnose cytomegalovirus status from the catalog of TCR beta chain sequences. In a later analysis, V and J genes were assigned by comparing TCR nucleotide sequences against IMGT/GENE-DB human TR gene sequences. The TCRdist pipeline was used in a later analysis to assign CDR3 sequences and most-parsimonious VDJ recombination scenarios. A later analysis defined each TCR beta chain by its CDR3 amino acid sequence plus V-gene family, and excluded reads lacking a unique V-gene family. As a way to deal with suspected cross-contamination and a sequencing artifact, a later analysis dropped approximately 590 nucleotide sequences that were highly shared and had low generation probability. A later analysis calculated a clonal expansion index for each public chain from normalized within-repertoire ranks of inferred template counts. Generation probabilities in a later analysis came from a VDJ recombination model fitted to out-of-frame rearrangements, and those results were checked against IGoR. In a later analysis, TCR-TCR, TCR-HLA and TCR-CMV co-occurrence was scored with hypergeometric tests, and a repertoire-size bias correction was applied to TCR pairs. In a later analysis, false discovery rates were estimated by permuting HLA or CMV assignments 20 times. In a later analysis, co-occurring TCRs were grouped with DBSCAN, and TCRdist sequence similarity was added when clustering was performed within HLA-allele-positive subsets. Repertoires with fewer than 30,000 or more than 120,000 public chains, plus five repertoires with anomalous nucleotide sharing, were excluded from co-occurrence clustering. TCRdb mirrors the immuneACCESS table, restricted to in-frame sequences. Some clones are absent from its copies; in checked studies, under half trace to an unresolved V gene, and the reason for the others is unknown. V, J and clone size are taken as reported in that table, and D and trimming were inferred from the DNA itself. The sample profile shows about 270,000 clones; about nine tenths of them were found once. Approximately 4.3% of the sample goes to the ten largest clones.

Reading from cysteine to phenylalanine, the CDR3 counts 13 amino acids. Only the CDR3 region is kept as DNA, spanning 39 bases read in frame from base 1. V is clipped by 7 bases and J by 3 bases, and the sequence between their germline boundaries is 12 bases long. The germline V gene supplies CDR1 SNHLY and CDR2 FYNNEI. In total, roughly 670 healthy bone marrow donors made up the cohort. All cohort members were sampled while nominally healthy, although unrecorded immune exposures were likely present. The donor tested CMV seropositive, placing the donor among the roughly 300 seropositive members of the cohort. Each donor provided a peripheral blood sample, and peripheral blood mononuclear cells were used for TCR beta sequencing. The Qiagen DNeasy Blood Extraction Kit was used to extract genomic DNA from the blood cell samples.

This sequence uses TRBV2 and TRBJ2-5; TRBD1 could be the D gene, as 5 bases match. Specimen: PBMCs. The sequence was collected from a middle-aged man in good health and CMV-seropositive. The CDR3 protein sequence reads: CASKMTAKETQYF. The sequenced DNA is TGTGCCAGCAAGATGACAGCGAAAGAGACCCAGTACTTC.